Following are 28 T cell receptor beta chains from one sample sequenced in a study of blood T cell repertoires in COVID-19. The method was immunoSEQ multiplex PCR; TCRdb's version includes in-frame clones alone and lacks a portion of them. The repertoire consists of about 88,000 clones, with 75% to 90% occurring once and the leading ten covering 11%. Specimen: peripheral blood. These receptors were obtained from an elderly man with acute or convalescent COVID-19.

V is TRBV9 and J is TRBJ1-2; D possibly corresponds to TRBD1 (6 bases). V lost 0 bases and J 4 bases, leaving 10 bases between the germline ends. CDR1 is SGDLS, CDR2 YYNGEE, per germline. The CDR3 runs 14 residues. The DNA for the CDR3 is TGTGCCAGCAGCGTAGCGGGGGGGGCCTATGGCTACACCTTC. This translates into CASSVAGGAYGYTF.

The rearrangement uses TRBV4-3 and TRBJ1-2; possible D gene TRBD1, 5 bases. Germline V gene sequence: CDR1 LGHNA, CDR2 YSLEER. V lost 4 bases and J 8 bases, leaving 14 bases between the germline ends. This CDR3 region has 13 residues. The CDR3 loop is CASSRLGLEGYTF. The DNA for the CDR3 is TGCGCCAGCAGCCGCTTGGGACTGGAAGGCTACACCTTC.

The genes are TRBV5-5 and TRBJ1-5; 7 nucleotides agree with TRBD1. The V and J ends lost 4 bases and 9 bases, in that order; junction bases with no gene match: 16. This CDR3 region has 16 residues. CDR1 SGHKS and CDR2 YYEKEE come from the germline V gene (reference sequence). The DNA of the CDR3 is TGTGCCAGCAGCATACGGGAAGAGGGGGCAATTTTGCCCCAGCATTTT. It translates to CASSIREEGAILPQHF.

The CDR3 DNA follows: TGTGCCAGCAGTTACCGAGACCGGGAGGAAGCTTTCTTT. Amino acids: CASSYRDREEAFF. The chain recombines TRBV6-5 with TRBJ1-1; D gene ambiguous. CDR1 and CDR2 from the germline V gene are MNHEY and SVGAGI. Trimming left V 2 bases short and J 8 bases short, with 12 bases between. The CDR3 runs to 13 residues.

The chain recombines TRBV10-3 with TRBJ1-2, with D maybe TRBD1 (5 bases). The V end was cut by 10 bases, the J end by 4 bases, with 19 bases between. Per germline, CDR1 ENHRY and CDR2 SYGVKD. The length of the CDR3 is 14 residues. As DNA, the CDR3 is TGTGCCACTACCTTGGCGGCAGACAGCTATGGCTACACCTTC. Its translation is CATTLAADSYGYTF.

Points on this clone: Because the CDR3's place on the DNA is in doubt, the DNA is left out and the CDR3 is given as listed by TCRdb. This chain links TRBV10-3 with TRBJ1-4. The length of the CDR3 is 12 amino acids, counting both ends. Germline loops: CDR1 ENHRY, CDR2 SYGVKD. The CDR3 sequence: CAVGPGREKLFF.

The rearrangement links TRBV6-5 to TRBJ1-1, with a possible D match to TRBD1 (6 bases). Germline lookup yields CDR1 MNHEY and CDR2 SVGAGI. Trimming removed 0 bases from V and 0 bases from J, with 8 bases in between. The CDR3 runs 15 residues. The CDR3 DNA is TGTGCCAGCAGTTACTCGTCAGGGGTGAACACTGAAGCTTTCTTT. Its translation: CASSYSSGVNTEAFF.

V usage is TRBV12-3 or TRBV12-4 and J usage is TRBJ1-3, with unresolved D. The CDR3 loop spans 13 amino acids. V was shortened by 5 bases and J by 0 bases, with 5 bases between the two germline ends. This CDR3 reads CASSLSSGNTIYF. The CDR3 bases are TGTGCCAGCAGTCTGTCCTCTGGAAACACCATATATTTT.

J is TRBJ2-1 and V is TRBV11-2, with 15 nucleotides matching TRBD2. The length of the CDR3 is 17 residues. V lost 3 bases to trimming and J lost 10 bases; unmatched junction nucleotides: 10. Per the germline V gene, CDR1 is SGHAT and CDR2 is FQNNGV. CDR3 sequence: CASSFPAGTSGGNEQFF. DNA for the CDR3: TGTGCCAGCAGCTTCCCGGCCGGGACTAGCGGGGGGAACGAGCAGTTCTTC.

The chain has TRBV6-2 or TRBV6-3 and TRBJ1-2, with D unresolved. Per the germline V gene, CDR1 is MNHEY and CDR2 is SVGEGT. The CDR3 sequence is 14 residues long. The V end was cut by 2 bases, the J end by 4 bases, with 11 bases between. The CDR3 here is CASSYELSGYGYTF. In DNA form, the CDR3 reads TGTGCCAGCAGTTACGAACTCAGCGGCTATGGCTACACCTTC.

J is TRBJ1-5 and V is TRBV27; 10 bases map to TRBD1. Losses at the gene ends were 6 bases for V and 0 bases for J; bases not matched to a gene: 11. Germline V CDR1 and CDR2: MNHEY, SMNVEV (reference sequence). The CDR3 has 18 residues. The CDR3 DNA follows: TGTGCCAGCAGCCGCATTACGGGACAGGGGTTTAGCAATCAGCCCCAGCATTTT. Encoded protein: CASSRITGQGFSNQPQHF.

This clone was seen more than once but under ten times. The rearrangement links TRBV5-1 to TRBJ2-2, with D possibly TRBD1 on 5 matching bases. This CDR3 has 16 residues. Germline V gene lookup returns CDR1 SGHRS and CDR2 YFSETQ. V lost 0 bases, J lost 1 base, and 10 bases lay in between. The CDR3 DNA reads TGCGCCAGCAGCTTGGCTCAGGGAAAGAACACCGGGGAGCTGTTTTTT. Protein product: CASSLAQGKNTGELFF.

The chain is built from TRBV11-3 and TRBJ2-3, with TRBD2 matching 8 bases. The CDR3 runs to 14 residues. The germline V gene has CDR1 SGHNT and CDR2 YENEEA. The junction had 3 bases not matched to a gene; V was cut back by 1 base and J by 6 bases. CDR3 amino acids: CASSLGAGADTQYF. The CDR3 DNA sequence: TGTGCCAGCAGCTTAGGAGCGGGAGCCGATACGCAGTATTTT.

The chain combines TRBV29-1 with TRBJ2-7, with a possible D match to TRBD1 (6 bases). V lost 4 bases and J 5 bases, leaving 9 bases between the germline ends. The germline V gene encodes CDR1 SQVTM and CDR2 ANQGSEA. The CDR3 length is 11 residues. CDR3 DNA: TGCAGCGTTGCCTGGACAGACGAGCAGTACTTC. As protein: CSVAWTDEQYF.

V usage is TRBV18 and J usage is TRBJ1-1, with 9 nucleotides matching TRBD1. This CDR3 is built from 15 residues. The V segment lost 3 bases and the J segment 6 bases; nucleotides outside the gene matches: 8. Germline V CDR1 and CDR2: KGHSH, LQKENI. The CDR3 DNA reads TGTGCCAGCTCACCGGGACAGGGTTTAGGAGCTGAAGCTTTCTTT. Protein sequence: CASSPGQGLGAEAFF.

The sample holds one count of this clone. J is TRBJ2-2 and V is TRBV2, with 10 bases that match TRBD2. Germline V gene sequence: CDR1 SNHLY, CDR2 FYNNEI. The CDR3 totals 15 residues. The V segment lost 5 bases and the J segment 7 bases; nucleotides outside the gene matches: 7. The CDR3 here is CASSPGTSVGGELFF. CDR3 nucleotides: TGTGCCAGCAGTCCAGGGACTAGCGTGGGCGGGGAGCTGTTTTTT.

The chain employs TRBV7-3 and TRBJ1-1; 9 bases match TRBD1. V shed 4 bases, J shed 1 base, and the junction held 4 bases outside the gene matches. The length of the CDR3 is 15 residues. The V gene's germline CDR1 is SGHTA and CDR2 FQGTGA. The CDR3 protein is CASSSQGQGNTEAFF. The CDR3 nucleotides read TGTGCCAGCAGCTCCCAGGGACAGGGGAACACTGAAGCTTTCTTT.

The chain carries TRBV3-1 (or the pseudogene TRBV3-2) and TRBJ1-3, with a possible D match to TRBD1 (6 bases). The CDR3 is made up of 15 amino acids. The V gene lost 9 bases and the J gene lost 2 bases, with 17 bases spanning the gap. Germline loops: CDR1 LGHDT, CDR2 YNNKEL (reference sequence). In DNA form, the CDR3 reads TGTGCCAGTGGGGAGGGGGGGACTACTGGAAACACCATATATTTT. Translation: CASGEGGTTGNTIYF.

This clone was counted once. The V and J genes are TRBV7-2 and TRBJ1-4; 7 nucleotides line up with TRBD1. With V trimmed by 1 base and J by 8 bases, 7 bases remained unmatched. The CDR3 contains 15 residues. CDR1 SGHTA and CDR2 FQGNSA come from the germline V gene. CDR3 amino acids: CASSLGGGSIEKLFF. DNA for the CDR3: TGTGCCAGCAGCTTAGGAGGGGGCAGCATAGAAAAACTGTTTTTT. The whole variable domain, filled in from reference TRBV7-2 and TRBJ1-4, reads GAGVSQSPSNKVTEKGKDVELRCDPISGHTALYWYRQSLGQGLEFLIYFQGNSAPDKSGLPSDRFSAERTGGSVSTLTIQRTQQEDSAVYLCASSLGGGSIEKLFFGSGTQLSVL.

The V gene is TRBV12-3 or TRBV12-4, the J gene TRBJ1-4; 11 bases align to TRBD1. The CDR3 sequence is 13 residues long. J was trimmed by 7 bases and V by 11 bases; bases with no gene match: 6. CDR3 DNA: TGTGCCTCGAGGGGACAGGGGGGTGAAAAACTGTTTTTT. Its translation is CASRGQGGEKLFF.

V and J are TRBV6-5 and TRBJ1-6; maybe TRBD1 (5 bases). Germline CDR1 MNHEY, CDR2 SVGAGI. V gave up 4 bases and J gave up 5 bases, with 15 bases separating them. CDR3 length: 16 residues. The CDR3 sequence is CASSWGGTTNNSPLHF. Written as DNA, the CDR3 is TGTGCCAGCAGTTGGGGGGGGACCACTAATAATTCACCCCTCCACTTT.

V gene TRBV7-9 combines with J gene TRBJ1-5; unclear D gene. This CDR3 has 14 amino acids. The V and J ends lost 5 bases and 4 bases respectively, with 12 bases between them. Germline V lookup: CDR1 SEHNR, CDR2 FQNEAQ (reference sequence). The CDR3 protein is CASSDKTGNQPQHF. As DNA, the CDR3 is TGTGCCAGCAGCGATAAGACGGGAAATCAGCCCCAGCATTTT.

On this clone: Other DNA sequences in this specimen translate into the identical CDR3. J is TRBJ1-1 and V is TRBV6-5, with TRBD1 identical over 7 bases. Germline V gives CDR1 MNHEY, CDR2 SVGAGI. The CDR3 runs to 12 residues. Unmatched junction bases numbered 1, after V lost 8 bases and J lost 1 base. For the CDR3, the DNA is TGTGCCAGCTGGGACAGGAACACTGAAGCTTTCTTT. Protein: CASWDRNTEAFF.

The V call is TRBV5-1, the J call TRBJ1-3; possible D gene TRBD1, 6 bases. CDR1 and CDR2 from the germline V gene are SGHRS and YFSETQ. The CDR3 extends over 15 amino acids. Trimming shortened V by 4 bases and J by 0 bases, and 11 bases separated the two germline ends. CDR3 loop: CASSMGQLSGNTIYF. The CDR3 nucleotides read TGCGCCAGCAGCATGGGACAACTCTCTGGAAACACCATATATTTT.

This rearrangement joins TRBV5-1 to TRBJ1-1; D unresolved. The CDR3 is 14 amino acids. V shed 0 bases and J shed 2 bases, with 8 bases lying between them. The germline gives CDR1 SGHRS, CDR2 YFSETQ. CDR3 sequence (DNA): TGCGCCAGCAGCTTGGTTGGGCAAAACACTGAAGCTTTCTTT. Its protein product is CASSLVGQNTEAFF.

This chain's CDR3 is CASSPRENTEAFF. The CDR3 DNA sequence: TGTGCCAGCAGCCCCCGGGAGAACACTGAAGCTTTCTTT. V gene TRBV7-8 combines with J gene TRBJ1-1; D is uncertain. Germline lookup yields CDR1 SGHVS and CDR2 FQNEAQ. CDR3 length: 13 amino acids. V was trimmed by 5 bases and J by 1 base, leaving 8 bases between them.

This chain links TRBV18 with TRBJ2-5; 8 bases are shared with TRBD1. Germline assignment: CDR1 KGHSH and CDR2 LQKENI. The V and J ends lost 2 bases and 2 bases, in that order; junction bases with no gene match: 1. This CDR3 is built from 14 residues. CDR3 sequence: CASSPWTGQETQYF. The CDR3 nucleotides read TGTGCCAGCTCACCATGGACAGGGCAAGAGACCCAGTACTTC.

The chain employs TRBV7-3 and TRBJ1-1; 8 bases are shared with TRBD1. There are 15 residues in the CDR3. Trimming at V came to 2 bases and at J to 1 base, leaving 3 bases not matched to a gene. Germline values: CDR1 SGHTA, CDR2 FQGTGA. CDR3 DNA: TGTGCCAGCAGCTTACGGACAGGGACGAACACTGAAGCTTTCTTT. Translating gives CASSLRTGTNTEAFF.